Below, 24 T cell receptor beta chains from the same sample are listed, as sequenced in a study of patients and donors after allogeneic stem cell transplantation (dated by TCRdb to the early 2020s). The library was built by means of RT-PCR. Instrument on record: NextSeq 550. The public reads were quality trimmed at Q25 with fastp and then assembled into clones with MiXCR by TCRdb, keeping productive beta chains. CDR3 protein sequences are deduplicated, and each keeps its most common genes and DNA. The sample table holds under 170,000 distinct CDR3 sequences, of which over 30% were seen once. 50% to 65% of the sample is held by the ten biggest clonotypes. Sequenced: blood, either unsorted or a sorted T cell fraction (not recorded which). Every receptor here comes from a human donor who was either an allogeneic HSCT recipient or a stem cell or donor lymphocyte infusion donor (not recorded which). It is not recorded whose cells these are; they may come from a transplant donor.

The chain combines TRBV6-5 with TRBJ2-1; 9 nucleotides align to TRBD2. V gave up 5 bases and J gave up 8 bases; unmatched junction bases: 7. This CDR3 has 14 residues. Germline V gives CDR1 MNHEY, CDR2 SVGAGI. The CDR3 is CASSTRGGHDEQFF. Here the CDR3 DNA reads TGTGCCAGCAGTACGCGGGGGGGCCACGATGAGCAGTTCTTC.

The chain uses TRBV29-1 and TRBJ2-2, with 10 positions matching TRBD2. Looked up from germline, CDR1 is SQVTM and CDR2 is ANQGSEA. The CDR3 covers 16 residues. V lost 2 bases, J lost 6 bases, and 9 bases stayed unmatched. CDR3 DNA sequence: TGCAGCGTTGAACTAGCGGGGGCTTTAAGCGCCGGGGAGCTGTTTTTT. This codes for CSVELAGALSAGELFF.

V gene TRBV9 combines with J gene TRBJ1-6; the match to TRBD1 covers 7 bases. CDR3 length equals 14 residues. Unmatched junction bases numbered 7, after V lost 4 bases and J lost 9 bases. Germline CDR1 and CDR2: SGDLS and YYNGEE. The CDR3 DNA follows: TGTGCCAGCAGCCCGACAGGGCTCGGTTCACCCCTCCACTTT. It codes for CASSPTGLGSPLHF.

This rearrangement joins TRBV4-1 to TRBJ1-4; no reliable D call. The length of the CDR3 is 15 residues. V lost 1 base and J 6 bases, leaving 12 bases between the germline ends. Germline CDR1 MGHRA, CDR2 YSYEKL. The DNA of the CDR3 is TGCGCCAGCAGCCAAGCCCCGCAGGAGGATGAAAAACTGTTTTTT. Its translation: CASSQAPQEDEKLFF.

The J gene is TRBJ2-2, the V gene TRBV12-3 or TRBV12-4, with D hard to call. The V and J ends lost 6 bases and 2 bases respectively, with 1 base between them. CDR3 length: 11 amino acids. The CDR3 DNA follows: TGTGCCAGCAGAAACACCGGGGAGCTGTTTTTT. Translation gives CASRNTGELFF.

The chain joins TRBV29-1 to TRBJ1-2; 7 bases line up with TRBD1. The V gene end was trimmed by 7 bases and the J gene end by 6 bases; junction bases not matched to a gene: 8. This CDR3 has 12 amino acids. Germline V gene lookup returns CDR1 SQVTM and CDR2 ANQGSEA. CDR3 sequence (DNA): TGCAGCGCTATAACAGGGGAAGATGGCTACACCTTC. Encoded protein: CSAITGEDGYTF.

J is TRBJ1-1 and V is TRBV25-1; no clear D gene. The CDR3 extends over 12 amino acids. Trimming stripped 8 bases from V and 1 base from J, with 8 bases between. Per the germline V gene, CDR1 is MGHDK and CDR2 is SYGVNS. The CDR3 protein is CASRIGNTEAFF. The CDR3 nucleotides are TGTGCCAGCCGAATCGGGAACACTGAAGCTTTCTTT. The full variable domain, with the rest looked up from reference TRBV25-1 and TRBJ1-1, is EADIYQTPRYLVIGTGKKITLECSQTMGHDKMYWYQQDPGMELHLIHYSYGVNSTEKGDLSSESTVSRIRTEHFPLTLESARPSHTSQYLCASRIGNTEAFFGQGTRLTVV.

On this clonotype itself: One junction end does not reproduce the germline sequence, and a read error may be involved. J is TRBJ2-7 and V is TRBV3-1; 7 nucleotides line up with TRBD2. The CDR3 covers 15 residues. The germline V gene encodes CDR1 LGHDT and CDR2 YNNKEL (reference sequence). The CDR3, as DNA: TGTGCCAGCAGCCGGAACGGGGGGTCTACCTACGAGCATTACTTC. Encoded protein: CASSRNGGSTYEHYF.

CDR3 region: CASSPTVYGYTF. CDR3 nucleotide sequence: TGTGCCAGCAGTCCGACCGTATATGGCTACACCTTC. This rearrangement joins TRBV12-3 or TRBV12-4 to TRBJ1-2, with D uncertain. The CDR3 is 12 amino acids. Trimming shortened V by 5 bases and J by 5 bases, and 9 bases separated the two germline ends.

This chain's CDR3 is CASSPLQGGTQYF. The CDR3 coding sequence is TGTGCCAGCAGTCCACTCCAGGGAGGAACCCAGTACTTC. The V gene is TRBV6-2 or TRBV6-3, the J gene TRBJ2-5; possible D gene TRBD2, 6 bases. The CDR3 contains 13 residues. Germline loops: CDR1 MNHEY, CDR2 SVGEGT. V lost 5 bases and J lost 8, with 15 bases in between.

The J gene is TRBJ1-1, the V gene TRBV28; D remains unclear. Looked up from germline, CDR1 is MDHEN and CDR2 is SYDVKM. V dropped 1 base and J dropped 3 bases, with 6 bases sitting between them. This CDR3 region has 13 residues. CDR3 loop: CASSLLRDTEAFF. The CDR3 bases are TGTGCCAGCAGTTTATTGCGGGACACTGAAGCTTTCTTT.

V gene TRBV3-1 combines with J gene TRBJ1-5; D remains ambiguous. The CDR3 is 15 residues long. Per germline, CDR1 LGHDT and CDR2 YNNKEL (reference sequence). The V end was cut by 1 base, the J end by 7 bases, with 14 bases between. DNA for the CDR3: TGTGCCAGCAGCCAAGTCGGAGGGTCTACACAGCCCCAGCATTTT. It is translated as CASSQVGGSTQPQHF.

The chain joins TRBV28 to TRBJ2-7, with 8 nucleotides matching TRBD2. The CDR3 consists of 13 residues. Trimming removed 8 bases from V and 0 bases from J; junction bases left unmatched: 3. From germline, CDR1 is MDHEN and CDR2 SYDVKM. The CDR3 DNA follows: TGTGCCAGCCAGCGGGGGAGCTCCTACGAGCAGTACGTC. It codes for CASQRGSSYEQYV.

The rearrangement joins TRBV7-2 to TRBJ1-5; D might be TRBD1 (5 bases). This CDR3 is 16 amino acids long. Germline assignment: CDR1 SGHTA and CDR2 FQGNSA. Trimming removed 1 base at V and 0 bases at J, with 10 bases between. Here the CDR3 reads CASSLEGPYSNQPQHF. For the CDR3, the DNA is TGTGCCAGCAGCTTAGAGGGGCCTTATAGCAATCAGCCCCAGCATTTT.

This clonotype was seen a handful of times. J is TRBJ1-6 and V is TRBV6-5; 9 bases are a match to TRBD1. This CDR3 is 16 amino acids long. Trimming cost V 0 bases and J 7 bases; bases outside gene matches: 4. CDR1 and CDR2 (germline): MNHEY, SVGAGI. The CDR3 nucleotides are TGTGCCAGCAGTTACTCCGGACAGGGGCCCAATTCACCCCTCCACTTT. It translates to CASSYSGQGPNSPLHF.

This sequence joins TRBV6-2 or TRBV6-3 and TRBJ2-3; 7 bases map to TRBD1. V dropped 8 bases and J dropped 6; count of bases not matched to a gene: 14. The CDR3 length is 15 residues. CDR1 is MNHEY and CDR2 is SVGEGT in the germline V gene. The CDR3 region is CASAEGQGVKDTQYF. The CDR3, as DNA: TGTGCCAGCGCGGAAGGGCAGGGGGTTAAGGATACGCAGTATTTT.

The chain has TRBV21-1 and TRBJ1-1. TRBV21-1 is reported as a pseudogene. This CDR3 has 13 residues. This chain's CDR3 is CATREGPLPEAFF. The CDR3 nucleotides read TGTGCCACGAGGGAAGGGCCCCTGCCTGAAGCTTTCTTT.

There are a few counts of this clonotype. V gene TRBV12-3 or TRBV12-4 combines with J gene TRBJ1-4; no clear D gene. This CDR3 comprises 15 residues. Trimming left V 5 bases short and J 8 bases short, with 18 bases between. CDR3 sequence: CASSLQTHSGEKLFF. CDR3 nucleotide sequence: TGTGCCAGCAGTCTGCAGACCCACTCCGGGGAAAAACTGTTTTTT.

The chain couples TRBV10-3 to TRBJ2-2, with D perhaps matching TRBD1 or TRBD2 (5 bases each). The germline CDR1 and CDR2 sequences are ENHRY and SYGVKD. V was pared by 0 bases and J by 1 base, with 12 bases between. The CDR3 runs to 17 residues. CDR3: CAISESAGTVNTGELFF. In nucleotides, the CDR3 is TGTGCCATCAGTGAGTCTGCCGGGACGGTGAACACCGGGGAGCTGTTTTTT.

J is TRBJ2-5 and V is TRBV28; a possible D gene is TRBD2 (5 bases). Germline CDR1 and CDR2: MDHEN and SYDVKM. Trimming took 3 bases from V and 12 from J, leaving 8 bases between them. CDR3 length equals 10 residues. The CDR3 region is CASSFREKYF. The CDR3 region has the DNA TGTGCCAGCAGTTTTAGGGAGAAGTACTTC. Full variable domain (rest looked up from reference TRBV28 and TRBJ2-5): DVKVTQSSRYLVKRTGEKVFLECVQDMDHENMFWYRQDPGLGLRLIYFSYDVKMKEKGDIPEGYSVSREKKERFSLILESASTNQTSMYLCASSFREKYFGPGTRLLVL.

The chain is built from TRBV16 and TRBJ2-4, with 7 bases lining up with TRBD1. The CDR3 runs 16 residues. Per germline, CDR1 KGHSY and CDR2 FQNENV. The trim removed 7 bases at V and 2 bases at J, leaving 11 bases unmatched. The chain's CDR3 is CASIPGKGASKNIQYF. DNA for the CDR3: TGTGCCAGCATCCCCGGGAAGGGGGCTTCCAAAAACATTCAGTACTTC.

V and J are TRBV10-3 and TRBJ1-1; D not resolved. CDR3 size: 14 residues. V was clipped by 0 bases and J by 3 bases, with 8 bases between them. Germline assignment: CDR1 ENHRY and CDR2 SYGVKD. The CDR3 region is CAISESEVHTEAFF. The DNA of the CDR3 is TGTGCCATCAGTGAGTCAGAGGTGCACACTGAAGCTTTCTTT.

A word on this clonotype: Because it lacks the conserved phenylalanine or tryptophan at the end, this CDR3 is likely a read error. The gene calls are TRBV6-2 or TRBV6-3 and TRBJ1-1; 7 nucleotides match TRBD1. J gave up 3 bases and V 7 bases, and 5 bases lay outside the gene matches. CDR3 size: 13 residues. Germline V CDR1 and CDR2: MNHEY, SVGEGT. The CDR3 sequence is CASTTGRDTEAFL. CDR3 sequence (DNA): TGTGCCAGCACGACAGGGAGAGACACTGAAGCTTTCTTG.

This clonotype was counted between two and nine times. The chain is built from TRBV4-1 and TRBJ2-1; the match to TRBD2 covers 9 bases. Germline V gene lookup returns CDR1 MGHRA and CDR2 YSYEKL. The ends lost 2 bases at V and 9 bases at J; junction bases unmatched: 14. The CDR3 is 17 amino acids. CDR3: CASSQPGPGLAPIEQFF. CDR3 in DNA: TGCGCCAGCAGCCAACCCGGGCCGGGACTAGCCCCTATTGAGCAGTTCTTC.